This is a list of T cell receptor beta chains from one sample in a study of blood T cell repertoires in COVID-19. Repertoires were generated with immunoSEQ multiplex PCR, while TCRdb's copy carries only in-frame clones and drops some. The table records more than 100,000 clones, more than 75% of them present only once. Sequences were obtained from peripheral blood. These receptors all stem from a human donor in a cohort sampled during active COVID-19. CDR3s include the opening cysteine and the closing phenylalanine or tryptophan. D genes are given only for firm matches. The size field is filled for only some rows; it gives once, few, many or a size class.

TRBV3-1/TRBV3-2,TRBJ2-7,NA,NA,TGTGCCAGCAGCCGACGAGAGGGCCCCAGGGGGCAGTACTTC,CASSRREGPRGQYF
TRBV11-2,TRBJ2-7,TRBD2,NA,TGTGCCAGCAGCGCCGCGGGGGGGTCCTACGAGCAGTACTTC,CASSAAGGSYEQYF
TRBV7-8,TRBJ2-2,NA,NA,TGTGCCAGCAGCTTAGAGGACAGAACCGGGGAGCTGTTTTTT,CASSLEDRTGELFF
TRBV6-5,TRBJ1-6,NA,NA,TGTGCCAGCAGTTACCCGGGAGATGGCTCACCCCTCCACTTT,CASSYPGDGSPLHF
TRBV19,TRBJ2-3,TRBD1,NA,TGTGCCAGTAGTATAGACTCCGGGACAGGCACAGATACGCAGTATTTT,CASSIDSGTGTDTQYF
TRBV5-5,TRBJ2-3,NA,NA,TGTGCCAGCAGCCGACAGATTAGGGCCCAAAGCACAGATACGCAGTATTTT,CASSRQIRAQSTDTQYF
TRBV28,TRBJ1-2,TRBD1,NA,TGTGCCAGCAGCCCCTCGGGGACAGGGACTGCCTATGGCTACACCTTC,CASSPSGTGTAYGYTF
TRBV28,TRBJ1-6,NA,NA,TGTGCCAGCAGCCCCTTTGGGGCCCTAGGCAATTCACCCCTCCACTTT,CASSPFGALGNSPLHF
TRBV7-9,TRBJ2-5,NA,once,TGTGCCAGCAGCTCTCTGGAGACCCAGTACTTC,CASSSLETQYF
TRBV30,TRBJ1-2,NA,NA,TGTGCCTGGAGTGCTTGCGAACAGGCCTATGGCTACACCTTC,CAWSACEQAYGYTF
TRBV5-4,TRBJ2-7,TRBD2,NA,TGTGCCAGCACCAAATCTAGCGGGGGACTCTACGAGCAGTACTTC,CASTKSSGGLYEQYF
TRBV29-1,TRBJ2-3,TRBD2,NA,TGCAGCGAGACGACTAGCGGGGGGATGGATACGCAGTATTTT,CSETTSGGMDTQYF
TRBV27,TRBJ2-5,TRBD2,NA,TGTGCCAGCAGTTTAAGTGGACGGGGACTAGCGGGGAGGGAGACCCAGTACTTC,CASSLSGRGLAGRETQYF
TRBV4-2,TRBJ2-6,NA,NA,TGTGCCAGCAGACCCCTTTTCTCGGGCTCTGGGGCCAACGTCCTGACTTTC,CASRPLFSGSGANVLTF
TRBV29-1,TRBJ2-5,TRBD1,NA,TGCAGCGTTCGGGACAGGGGGCGGCAAGAGACCCAGTACTTC,CSVRDRGRQETQYF
TRBV9,TRBJ1-1,NA,NA,TGTGCCAGCAGCGTAATAGGAGAGAACACTGAAGCTTTCTTT,CASSVIGENTEAFF
TRBV11-2,TRBJ1-5,TRBD1,NA,TGTGCCAGCAGCTTAGGGCAGGGGGCTAATCAGCCCCAGCATTTT,CASSLGQGANQPQHF
TRBV6-5,TRBJ1-5,TRBD1,few,TGTGCCAGCAGGACAGGGGGCCGGCCCCAGCATTTT,CASRTGGRPQHF
TRBV9,TRBJ2-2,NA,NA,TGTGCCAGCAGGCAAGGGGGAACGAACACCGGGGAGCTGTTTTTT,CASRQGGTNTGELFF
TRBV10-3,TRBJ1-6,NA,NA,TGTGCCATCAGTGAGGGGACTATTCGGCCCCTCCACTTT,CAISEGTIRPLHF
TRBV7-8,TRBJ2-1,NA,NA,TGTGCCAGCAGCCTAAGGACAGTCGGCAATGAGCAGTTCTTC,CASSLRTVGNEQFF
TRBV7-9,TRBJ2-6,NA,NA,TGTGCCAGCAGCCAGCGGACAGCCTCTGGGGCCAACGTCCTGACTTTC,CASSQRTASGANVLTF
TRBV5-1,TRBJ2-6,NA,NA,TGCGCCAGCCACAAACCGACCGGGGACATCGCCGGGGCCAACGTCCTGACTTTC,CASHKPTGDIAGANVLTF
TRBV19,TRBJ1-5,TRBD1,NA,TGTGCCAGTTCCGGGACAGGGAATCAGCCCCAGCATTTT,CASSGTGNQPQHF
TRBV12-5,TRBJ2-5,NA,NA,TGTGCTAGTGGTCCGGTGGGGCGAGGAGAGACCCAGTACTTC,CASGPVGRGETQYF
TRBV11-2,TRBJ1-1,NA,NA,TGTGCCAGCAGCTTAGGAATCCTTACAGGGAACACTGAAGCTTTCTTT,CASSLGILTGNTEAFF
TRBV11-1,TRBJ1-3,NA,NA,TGTGCCAGCAGCTTAGTTGCCGCTAACAAACAGGACACCATATATTTT,CASSLVAANKQDTIYF
TRBV19,TRBJ2-5,TRBD1,NA,TGTGCCAGCCAGGGACAGGGGGTTGGAGAGACCCAGTACTTC,CASQGQGVGETQYF
TRBV3-1/TRBV3-2,TRBJ2-2,TRBD2,NA,TGTGCCAGCAGCCAAGGACTAGCGGGGAGCCACGGGGAGCTGTTTTTT,CASSQGLAGSHGELFF
TRBV5-1,TRBJ1-4,NA,NA,TGCGCCAGCAGCTTGAACAGCCGCAGGACTAATGAAAAACTGTTTTTT,CASSLNSRRTNEKLFF
TRBV2,TRBJ1-1,NA,NA,TGTGCCAGCAGTGAAGACAGGAACACTGAAGCTTTCTTT,CASSEDRNTEAFF
TRBV5-1,TRBJ1-2,TRBD1,NA,TGCGCCAGCAGCTTGGAGGGGCAGGGGGATGGCTACACCTTC,CASSLEGQGDGYTF
TRBV4-1,TRBJ2-7,NA,NA,TGCGCCAGCAGCCAGGGACCTGGGACATCCCTCCCCTACGAGCAGTACTTC,CASSQGPGTSLPYEQYF
TRBV7-2,TRBJ1-4,NA,NA,TGTGCCAGCAGCTTAGCACCAGCAACTAATGAAAAACTGTTTTTT,CASSLAPATNEKLFF
TRBV18,TRBJ1-1,NA,once,TGTGCCAGCTCACCGTCCCAGGGGATGAACACTGAAGCTTTCTTT,CASSPSQGMNTEAFF
TRBV6-1,TRBJ1-2,NA,few,TGTGCCAGCAGTGAAGACTTTAACTATGGCTACACCTTC,CASSEDFNYGYTF
TRBV7-2,TRBJ1-1,TRBD1,NA,TGTGCCAGCAGCTTTGGGACAGGACCGCTAGATTTCTTT,CASSFGTGPLDFF
TRBV11-2,TRBJ1-1,NA,NA,TGTGCCAGCAGCTTAAGGGGGAGTGGGAACACTGAAGCTTTCTTT,CASSLRGSGNTEAFF
TRBV5-1,TRBJ2-3,TRBD2,NA,TGCGCCACCAGCAGCGGGGGGGCCGGGTACACAGATACGCAGTATTTT,CATSSGGAGYTDTQYF
TRBV9,TRBJ1-2,NA,NA,TGTGCCAGCAGCGTAGGTTCCAGGGTGTACGATGGCTACACCTTC,CASSVGSRVYDGYTF
TRBV5-1,TRBJ1-1,NA,NA,TGCGCCAGCAGCTTACAGCCCCAAGGCATGAACACTGAAGCTTTCTTT,CASSLQPQGMNTEAFF
TRBV2,TRBJ2-6,NA,NA,TGTGCCAGCAGTGAAGGCCCATTCGGTGGGGCCAACGTCCTGACTTTC,CASSEGPFGGANVLTF
TRBV5-4,TRBJ1-1,TRBD1,once,TGTGCCAGCAGCTTAAGGGGGCCGAACACTGAAGCTTTCTTT,CASSLRGPNTEAFF
TRBV29-1,TRBJ1-3,TRBD1,NA,TGCAGCGTTCCGGGACAGGGCGGAAACACCATATATTTT,CSVPGQGGNTIYF